These 26 T cell receptor beta chains share one sample of origin, sequenced in a study of cytomegalovirus exposure and HLA in healthy donors. The PCR had 60 Vbeta and 13 Jbeta primers. Profiled with immunoSEQ multiplex PCR; TCRdb holds only in-frame clones, not every one. Of 110,000 or so clones listed, nearly 80% are singletons. Sequenced: PBMCs. The origin of the receptors is a man between 25 and 39 years old in good health and CMV-seronegative.

The CDR3: CASSSLTGTFDTEAFF. DNA of the CDR3: TGCGCCAGCAGCTCCCTGACAGGGACTTTTGACACTGAAGCTTTCTTT. This chain uses TRBV5-1 with TRBJ1-1, with 7 bases identical to TRBD1. This CDR3 is built from 16 residues. Unmatched junction bases numbered 11, after V lost 3 bases and J lost 3 bases. Germline V gives CDR1 SGHRS, CDR2 YFSETQ.

This rearrangement joins TRBV7-9 to TRBJ1-4; D is possibly TRBD1 (6 bases). The CDR3 length is 13 residues. The V and J ends lost 4 bases and 8 bases respectively, with 11 bases between them. In germline, CDR1 is SEHNR, CDR2 FQNEAQ (reference sequence). The CDR3 DNA reads TGTGCCAGCAGCTCCGGACAGACAGAAAAACTGTTTTTT. As protein: CASSSGQTEKLFF.

The chain recombines TRBV7-9 with TRBJ2-2; D may be TRBD1 (6 bases). V was trimmed by 1 base and J by 5 bases, leaving 23 bases between them. Germline V gene data show CDR1 as SEHNR and CDR2 as FQNEAQ (reference sequence). The CDR3 has 19 residues. The CDR3 DNA is TGTGCCAGCAGCTTAGGAATACTCGCGGCAGGGGTTTGGACCGGGGAGCTGTTTTTT. It is translated as CASSLGILAAGVWTGELFF.

The chain is built from TRBV6-5 and TRBJ2-5; perhaps TRBD2 as D (5 bases). The V and J ends lost 0 bases and 2 bases respectively, with 7 bases between them. Germline V gene lookup returns CDR1 MNHEY and CDR2 SVGAGI. The CDR3 runs 14 residues. The CDR3 coding sequence is TGTGCCAGCAGTTACTCGAGGGTTCAAGAGACCCAGTACTTC. It specifies CASSYSRVQETQYF.

The rearrangement uses TRBV27 and TRBJ2-2; perhaps TRBD2 as D (5 bases). V was clipped by 5 bases and J by 4 bases, with 14 bases between them. This CDR3 has 15 residues. Germline CDR1 reads MNHEY; CDR2 reads SMNVEV (reference sequence). CDR3 coding DNA: TGTGCCAGCAGTCCATCCGGGATAACCACCGGGGAGCTGTTTTTT. Its translation is CASSPSGITTGELFF.

The genes are TRBV12-5 and TRBJ2-5, with D tentatively TRBD1 (5 bases). Germline V gene sequence: CDR1 LGHNT, CDR2 FRNRAP. V gave up 7 bases and J gave up 4 bases, with 16 bases separating them. This CDR3 contains 14 residues. CDR3 sequence reads: CASALTGGRETQYF. CDR3 nucleotide sequence: TGTGCTAGTGCTCTCACAGGTGGCAGAGAGACCCAGTACTTC.

This chain uses TRBV19 with TRBJ1-2; 10 bases align to TRBD1. The CDR3 has 19 amino acids. The junction had 14 bases not matched to a gene; V was cut back by 4 bases and J by 0 bases. Germline lookup yields CDR1 LNHDA and CDR2 SQIVND (reference sequence). CDR3 residues: CASSRPPGQGSISNYGYTF. CDR3 nucleotides: TGTGCCAGTAGTAGACCTCCGGGACAGGGGAGTATTTCTAACTATGGCTACACCTTC.

The chain joins TRBV29-1 to TRBJ1-2; TRBD1 agrees at 10 bases. With 6 bases clipped from V and 8 bases from J, the junction kept 15 bases outside the gene matches. Per germline, CDR1 SQVTM and CDR2 ANQGSEA. This CDR3 has 15 residues. The CDR3 is CSVAGTGDNGRGYTF. CDR3 coding DNA: TGCAGCGTCGCCGGGACAGGGGACAACGGCAGGGGCTACACCTTC. Using reference TRBV29-1 and TRBJ1-2 for the parts outside the CDR3, the full variable domain is SAVISQKPSRDICQRGTSLTIQCQVDSQVTMMFWYRQQPGQSLTLIATANQGSEATYESGFVIDKFPISRPNLTFSTLTVSNMSPEDSSIYLCSVAGTGDNGRGYTFGSGTRLTVV.

The chain uses TRBV29-1 and TRBJ2-7, with a tentative D call TRBD1 (5 bases). CDR1 and CDR2 (germline): SQVTM, ANQGSEA. This CDR3 spans 14 amino acids. Trimming shortened V by 3 bases and J by 1 base, and 13 bases separated the two germline ends. The DNA for the CDR3 is TGCAGCGTTGAGTTGGCAGGGCGGTCCTACGAGCAGTACTTC. It specifies CSVELAGRSYEQYF.

V and J are TRBV5-1 and TRBJ1-1; 7 bases are shared with TRBD1. V lost 2 bases to trimming and J lost 0 bases; unmatched junction nucleotides: 4. CDR1 and CDR2 (germline): SGHRS, YFSETQ. The CDR3 spans 15 residues. The CDR3 sequence: CASSLTGTVNTEAFF. CDR3 sequence (DNA): TGCGCCAGCAGCTTAACCGGGACAGTGAACACTGAAGCTTTCTTT.

This chain uses TRBV9 with TRBJ2-1; 9 bases map to TRBD1. Losses at the gene ends were 2 bases for V and 7 bases for J; bases not matched to a gene: 4. The length of the CDR3 is 14 residues. The V gene's germline CDR1 is SGDLS and CDR2 YYNGEE. Here the CDR3 reads CASSVGQGFNEQFF. The DNA of the CDR3 is TGTGCCAGCAGCGTGGGACAGGGCTTTAATGAGCAGTTCTTC.

This chain links TRBV6-5 with TRBJ1-1; a weak D match, TRBD1 (6 bases). The CDR3 has 13 residues. CDR1 is MNHEY, CDR2 SVGAGI, per germline. V was trimmed by 4 bases and J by 4 bases, leaving 10 bases between them. In DNA, the CDR3 is TGTGCCAGCAGTTTAACAGGGAGCACTGAAGCTTTCTTT. It specifies CASSLTGSTEAFF.

The chain combines TRBV10-1 with TRBJ2-7, with 8 bases lining up with TRBD1. The CDR3 sequence is 12 residues long. Per the germline V gene, CDR1 is WNHNN and CDR2 is SYGVQD (reference sequence). V lost 4 bases, J lost 6 bases, and 2 bases stayed unmatched. For the CDR3, the DNA is TGCGCCAGCAGTGTCACAGGGGGCGAGCAGTACTTC. This codes for CASSVTGGEQYF.

V usage is TRBV5-6 and J usage is TRBJ1-1; possibly TRBD1 for D (6 bases). Germline V gene sequence: CDR1 SGHDT, CDR2 YYEEEE. The V end was cut by 2 bases, the J end by 4 bases, with 12 bases between. The CDR3 sequence is 14 residues long. CDR3 sequence reads: CASSLPSGATEAFF. CDR3 DNA: TGTGCCAGCAGCTTACCATCAGGGGCCACTGAAGCTTTCTTT. The variable domain in full, with the rest retrieved from reference TRBV5-6 and TRBJ1-1, is DAGVTQSPTHLIKTRGQQVTLRCSPKSGHDTVSWYQQALGQGPQFIFQYYEEEERQRGNFPDRFSGHQFPNYSSELNVNALLLGDSALYLCASSLPSGATEAFFGQGTRLTVV.

The rearrangement links TRBV6-1 to TRBJ1-2; D is perhaps TRBD1 (5 bases). V dropped 4 bases and J dropped 5 bases, with 8 bases sitting between them. This CDR3 has 12 amino acids. Germline V gene data show CDR1 as MNHNS and CDR2 as SASEGT. CDR3: CASSVDTYGYTF. CDR3 DNA: TGTGCCAGCAGTGTGGACACTTATGGCTACACCTTC.

This chain links TRBV5-1 with TRBJ1-1; no definite D call. The CDR3 runs to 13 residues. Germline lookup yields CDR1 SGHRS and CDR2 YFSETQ. V was clipped by 1 base and J by 2 bases, with 6 bases between them. CDR3 DNA: TGCGCCAGCAGCTTGTTTCCTAACACTGAAGCTTTCTTT. Protein sequence: CASSLFPNTEAFF.

The rearrangement joins TRBV6-1 to TRBJ1-1; 7 bases align to TRBD1. In germline, CDR1 is MNHNS, CDR2 SASEGT. The CDR3 totals 13 residues. V lost 2 bases, J lost 7 bases, and 4 bases stayed unmatched. CDR3 sequence: CASSETGVGEAFF. The CDR3 DNA sequence: TGTGCCAGCAGTGAAACAGGGGTTGGTGAAGCTTTCTTT.

CDR3 in DNA: TGTGCCAGCGGTAAGAGCGGGAGGGGCAATGAGCAGTTCTTC. The encoded protein is CASGKSGRGNEQFF. This chain joins TRBV5-6 and TRBJ2-1, with 10 nucleotides matching TRBD2. Per the germline V gene, CDR1 is SGHDT and CDR2 is YYEEEE. The CDR3 covers 14 residues. V lost 7 bases to trimming and J lost 6 bases; unmatched junction nucleotides: 7.

The chain combines TRBV9 with TRBJ1-2; TRBD1 matches 8 bases. Germline assignment: CDR1 SGDLS and CDR2 YYNGEE. This CDR3 spans 15 amino acids. With 3 bases clipped from V and 4 bases from J, the junction kept 8 bases outside the gene matches. DNA of the CDR3: TGTGCCAGCAGCGCGCAGGGGGCGCAGGTCTATGGCTACACCTTC. It encodes CASSAQGAQVYGYTF.

This chain uses TRBV27 with TRBJ2-5; TRBD1 matches at 11 bases. CDR1 is MNHEY, CDR2 SMNVEV, per germline (reference sequence). The CDR3 is 16 residues long. The V and J ends lost 6 bases and 2 bases, in that order; junction bases with no gene match: 8. In DNA form, the CDR3 reads TGTGCCAGCAGCCAGGGACAGGGGGTAGGACAAGAGACCCAGTACTTC. This gives the protein CASSQGQGVGQETQYF.

V usage is TRBV11-2 and J usage is TRBJ2-1; 12 bases are shared with TRBD2. V shed 5 bases, J shed 8 bases, and the junction held 13 bases outside the gene matches. The CDR3 loop spans 17 amino acids. The V gene's germline CDR1 is SGHAT and CDR2 FQNNGV. CDR3 DNA: TGTGCCAGCAGCCCGGGAACGGGTAGACTAGCGGGGGATGAGCAGTTCTTC. Protein: CASSPGTGRLAGDEQFF.

The V call is TRBV4-1, the J call TRBJ1-1; tentatively, D is TRBD1 (6 bases). The CDR3 sequence is 15 residues long. Trimming took off 0 bases at V and 1 base at J, with 9 bases between the two ends. Germline CDR1 MGHRA, CDR2 YSYEKL. The CDR3 nucleotides read TGCGCCAGCAGCCAAGATGGGGGCCCGAACACTGAAGCTTTCTTT. This translates into CASSQDGGPNTEAFF.

The chain links TRBV5-6 to TRBJ2-5, with TRBD2 identical over 7 bases. The V segment lost 0 bases and the J segment 2 bases; nucleotides outside the gene matches: 7. Germline V gene lookup returns CDR1 SGHDT and CDR2 YYEEEE. The CDR3 has 16 amino acids. The CDR3: CASSLVSSGLQETQYF. CDR3 sequence (DNA): TGTGCCAGCAGCTTGGTCTCTAGCGGCCTACAAGAGACCCAGTACTTC.

The rearrangement links TRBV30 to TRBJ2-2; 12 bases are a match to TRBD2. The CDR3 is 16 residues long. Germline loops: CDR1 GTSNPN, CDR2 SVGIG (reference sequence). Losses at the gene ends were 1 base for V and 7 bases for J; bases not matched to a gene: 7. The CDR3 reads CAWSALAGGFGGELFF. The DNA of the CDR3 is TGTGCCTGGAGTGCGCTAGCGGGAGGGTTTGGCGGGGAGCTGTTTTTT.

The CDR3 DNA follows: TGTGCCAGCAGTATTGGACTAGCGGGAAGATATGAGCAGTTCTTC. As protein: CASSIGLAGRYEQFF. The chain uses TRBV28 and TRBJ2-1; TRBD2 agrees at 12 bases. Germline-derived CDR1 and CDR2 are MDHEN and SYDVKM. The V and J ends lost 5 bases and 8 bases, in that order; junction bases with no gene match: 7. CDR3 size: 15 residues.

This clone came up once. In DNA form, the CDR3 reads TGTGCCAGCAGTTACGCCCGACAAGGCAGCAATGAGCAGTTCTTC. This codes for CASSYARQGSNEQFF. The rearrangement uses TRBV6-6 and TRBJ2-1; D not certain. Germline V gene sequence: CDR1 MNHNY, CDR2 SVGAGI (reference sequence). V lost 2 bases, J lost 6 bases, and 14 bases lay in between. This CDR3 contains 15 residues.